This TCR beta chain was documented in a study of cytomegalovirus exposure and HLA in healthy donors (dated by TCRdb to the late 2010s). Concerning the study at large: An earlier analysis of several hundred of the donors reported around 280 Gb of sequence data and approximately 120 million unique TCR beta sequences obtained from around 190 million T cells. To predict cytomegalovirus infection status, the study brought together high-throughput TCR immunosequencing, statistical association of individual TCRs with disease status, and machine learning. In a later genetic analysis, genome-wide SNP genotypes for about three fifths of the 666 donors were used, and that subset was treated as a discovery cohort. The study was designed to test whether signatures of past pathogen exposure could be identified by cataloging public T cell receptors. In addition to the first cohort of 666 subjects, a separate validation cohort of around 110 different subjects was used. Five DR-DQ haplotypes were handled as single units for association and clustering because linkage in the cohort was strong. Donor age, sex, ethnicity and CMV serostatus were collected together with the repertoire data. Among the approximately 400 genotyped donors, approximately 77% belonged to the genetic ancestry cluster associated with self-reported Caucasian donors. Every discovery cohort repertoire had been produced on one sequencing platform. The number of donors typed differed by locus, with roughly 620-630 for A, B, C, DRB1 and DQB1, approximately 500 for DQA1, some 570 for DPA1, and approximately 470 for DPB1. About 320 gigabases of sequencing data and approximately 85 million unique TCR sequences were included in an early release covering about 620 HLA-typed donors. Among around 400 genotyped donors of the cohort, an average of around 240,000 unique TCR beta nucleotide sequences were sequenced per donor, 15% to 20% of them non-productive. Both class I and class II loci were covered by HLA typing, at four-digit resolution. The later analysis used no new phenotypic data to find candidate immune exposures, relying instead on TCR beta sequences and their occurrence across donors. An earlier analysis of 450 to 750 of the donors used high-throughput TCR beta sequencing to judge whether each TCR beta V gene segment behaved as functional or pseudogenic. The study used immunosequencing to profile the T cell repertoires of approximately 640 subjects and linked those repertoires to cytomegalovirus serostatus. A later analysis re-analyzed previously published TCR beta repertoires from roughly 630 donors and added high-resolution HLA genotyping to study TCR occurrence patterns.

From cysteine to phenylalanine, the CDR3 is 17 amino acids long. Only the CDR3 DNA stays, 51 bases, in frame from base 1. The germline V gene (reference sequence) yields GTSNPN for CDR1 and SVGIG for CDR2. V has 0 bases trimmed and J has 6 bases trimmed; junction bases matching no gene number 9. In total, 666 healthy bone marrow donors made up the cohort. At the time of sampling, every cohort member was nominally healthy, though immune exposures that went unrecorded were likely present. The donor tested CMV seronegative and was one of the 352 seronegative cohort members. A peripheral blood sample was provided by each donor, and peripheral blood mononuclear cells were used for TCR beta sequencing. The Qiagen DNeasy Blood Extraction Kit was used to extract genomic DNA from the blood cell samples. As regards this clone: Its antigen specificity is not known. No quality values exist for individual bases; no much larger clone is one base distant.

Summary of the overall study and its limitations: Three of the identified cytomegalovirus-associated TCR beta chains were confirmed in vitro to be specific for cytomegalovirus antigens. A cluster of highly shared sequence variants was judged likely to be a technical artifact of the sequencing pipeline. Assigning TCR associations to individual alleles was difficult when HLA alleles, especially DR and DQ, strongly co-occurred. In a later genetic analysis, a missense DCLRE1C variant was associated with V-gene and J-gene trimming of TCR beta chains, and the association was replicated in an independent cohort. Most TCR sequences were seen in very few donors, while some public TCRs were found in many individuals. In an earlier analysis of about 540 of the donors, most TCR beta V segments were observed in productive rearrangements about 87% or about 30% of the time, broadly matching IMGT annotations. Because some donors lacked HLA typing at each locus, the association tests relied only on the typed subset. Some IMGT-functional V segments, including TRBV6-2 and TRBV6-3, could not be told apart with the 87-base-pair reads, so those segments were excluded. A further reported finding was that TCR beta sequences accurately predicted the HLA-A and HLA-B alleles for most subjects in the first cohort. In a later genetic analysis, fewer N-insertions in productive TCRs were reported among donors in an Asian-associated ancestry cluster than the 666-donor mean. Compared with equally common non-associated chains, HLA-associated TCR beta chains in a later analysis were more clonally expanded and had lower generation probabilities. Correlated functional status among segregating V segments might reflect linkage disequilibrium, but an unknown experimental factor could not be ruled out. The classifier was reported to diagnose cytomegalovirus status with high specificity and sensitivity in both the original cohort and the validation cohort. In a later analysis, some 17,000 TCR beta sequences were associated with specific HLA alleles at a false discovery rate of 0.05. Because counts were too low, seventeen rarely observed V segments, including chromosome 9 orphons, were excluded from the earlier analysis of 500 to 700 of the donors. The authors suggested that the approach could potentially be extended to other disease states and immunological phenotypes. CMV serostatus was the only immune exposure information available for the cohort. Sequencing depth was assumed to be roughly uniform across donors in the presence/absence analyses, though that assumption may not hold. In a later analysis, TCR association rates were found to vary across HLA loci, with the most associated TCRs seen for DRB1 alleles and the fewest for HLA-C alleles. Most CMV-associated TCR beta chains appeared to be HLA-restricted in a later analysis, and the HLA associations seemed to be driven largely by CMV exposure. According to a later analysis, parvovirus B19, influenza, CMV and Epstein-Barr virus appeared linked to several top co-occurrence clusters. This cohort had only TCR beta chains sequenced, and the lack of alpha or paired-chain data limited which features could be detected. A total of fewer than 200 TCR beta chains were listed by the study as associated with cytomegalovirus.

The method behind the library was the immunoSEQ multiplex PCR assay. A mixture of 60 forward primers for TCR Vbeta segments and 13 reverse primers for TCR Jbeta segments was used in the multiplex PCR. A multiplex PCR assay on genomic DNA amplified the CDR3 region of rearranged TCR beta genes. On the Illumina HiSeq System, the amplified TCR beta libraries were sequenced as 87-base-pair reads. In the source study's methods: Across the 600 to 700 repertoires, a later analysis counted 80 million or so unique TCR beta chains, 9.5 million to 13 million of which were shared by at least two donors. Raw reads were error-corrected and collapsed into unique sequences by a nearest-neighbor algorithm in which closely related sequences were merged to remove PCR and sequencing errors. CDR3 sequences were aligned to IMGT reference sequences to assign V, D and J gene segments. For a sequence to be retained, at least a six-nucleotide match to both a V gene segment and a J gene segment was required. Rearrangements were classified as productive when the CDR3 lacked stop codons and remained in frame with V and J, and all other rearrangements were classified as non-productive. CDR3 was defined by IMGT convention, running from the second conserved V-encoded cysteine to the conserved J-encoded phenylalanine. Sequences without an unambiguous match to a single V gene segment were excluded from the earlier analysis of almost 600 of the donors. In an earlier analysis of 587 of the donors, a V segment was called functional when productive rearrangements were above 56.7%, and segregating when the standard deviation between donors exceeded 5%. To diagnose cytomegalovirus status from the catalog of TCR beta chain sequences, a statistical classification framework was built. A later analysis assigned V and J genes by comparing TCR nucleotide sequences with IMGT/GENE-DB human TR gene sequences. Using the TCRdist pipeline, a later analysis assigned CDR3 sequences along with most-parsimonious VDJ recombination scenarios. A later analysis defined each TCR beta chain by its CDR3 amino acid sequence plus V-gene family, and excluded reads lacking a unique V-gene family. A later analysis removed 592 highly shared, low-generation-probability nucleotide sequences to deal with suspected cross-contamination and a sequencing artifact. In a later analysis, a clonal expansion index was calculated for each public chain from normalized within-repertoire ranks of inferred template counts. In a later analysis, generation probabilities were computed with a VDJ recombination model fitted to out-of-frame rearrangements, and the resulting probabilities were checked against IGoR. In a later analysis, hypergeometric tests were used to score TCR-TCR, TCR-HLA and TCR-CMV co-occurrence, with a repertoire-size bias correction applied to TCR pairs. To estimate false discovery rates, a later analysis permuted the HLA or CMV assignments 20 times. In a later analysis, co-occurring TCRs were grouped with DBSCAN, and TCRdist sequence similarity was added when clustering was performed within HLA-allele-positive subsets. Repertoires with fewer than 30,000 or more than 120,000 public chains, plus five repertoires with anomalous nucleotide sharing, were excluded from co-occurrence clustering. The table was pulled from immuneACCESS by TCRdb, which kept in-frame rearrangements only. Such tables lose some clones; where checked, under half of the loss comes from unresolved V genes, and the rest has no known cause. V, J and clone size are taken as reported in that table, and D and trimming were inferred from the DNA itself. The sample contains 150,000 to 200,000 clones, approximately 81% of them found a single time. About 1.5% of the sample rests with the top ten.

Sequencing was performed on PBMCs. The sequence came from a male donor in good health and CMV-seronegative. The chain is made from TRBV30 and TRBJ2-1; the central 12 bases match TRBD2. The CDR3 protein: CAWSVHKTSGSVNEQFF. The DNA is as follows: TGTGCCTGGAGTGTTCATAAGACTAGCGGGAGTGTCAATGAGCAGTTCTTC.